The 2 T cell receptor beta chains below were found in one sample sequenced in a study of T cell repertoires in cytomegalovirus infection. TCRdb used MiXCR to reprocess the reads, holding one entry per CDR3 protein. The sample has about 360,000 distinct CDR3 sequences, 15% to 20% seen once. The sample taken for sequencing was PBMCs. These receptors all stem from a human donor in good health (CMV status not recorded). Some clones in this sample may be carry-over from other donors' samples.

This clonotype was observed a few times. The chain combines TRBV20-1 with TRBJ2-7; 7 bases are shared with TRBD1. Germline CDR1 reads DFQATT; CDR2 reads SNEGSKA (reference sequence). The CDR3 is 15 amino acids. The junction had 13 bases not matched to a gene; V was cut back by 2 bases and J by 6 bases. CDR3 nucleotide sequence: TGCAGTGCTAGACCCAGGGGGTCGACGTTACGCGAGCAGTACTTC. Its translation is CSARPRGSTLREQYF.

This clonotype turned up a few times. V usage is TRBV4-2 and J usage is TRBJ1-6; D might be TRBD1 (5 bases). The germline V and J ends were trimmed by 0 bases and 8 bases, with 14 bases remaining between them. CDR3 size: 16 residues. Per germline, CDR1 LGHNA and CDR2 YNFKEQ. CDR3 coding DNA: TGTGCCAGCAGCCAAGAGAATGCGGGGGTAGATTCACCCCTCCACTTT. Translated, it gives CASSQENAGVDSPLHF.